These 3 T cell receptor beta chains came from one sample sequenced in a study of radiotherapy plus CTLA-4 blockade in lung cancer. Sequencing was performed with immunoSEQ multiplex PCR; in TCRdb, only in-frame clones are kept and a portion is missing. The sample holds around 15,000 clones; approximately 76% are singletons and the top ten take 53%. Sequencing was performed on peripheral blood, taken from a patient treated with radiotherapy plus ipilimumab. Every receptor here comes from a human donor with non-small cell lung cancer whose response to radiotherapy plus ipilimumab could not be evaluated.

The V and J genes are TRBV6-5 and TRBJ1-2; TRBD1 is a possible D gene (6 bases). V was pared by 2 bases and J by 4 bases, with 14 bases between. Germline loops: CDR1 MNHEY, CDR2 SVGAGI. There are 15 residues in the CDR3. In nucleotides, the CDR3 is TGTGCCAGCAGTTACATACAGGGTGCCTCCTATGGCTACACCTTC. It translates to CASSYIQGASYGYTF.

This clone was counted a single time. V gene TRBV6-6 combines with J gene TRBJ1-5, with D possibly matching TRBD1 (5 bases). V was cut by 7 bases and J by 5 bases, with 9 bases left in between. Germline CDR1 is MNHNY and CDR2 is SVGAGI (reference sequence). The CDR3 covers 12 residues. The CDR3 sequence: CASKGVDQPQHF. As DNA, the CDR3 is TGTGCCAGCAAAGGGGTGGATCAGCCCCAGCATTTT.

This chain joins TRBV4-1 and TRBJ1-1, with 7 bases lining up with TRBD1. The CDR3 covers 13 residues. Germline V gene lookup returns CDR1 MGHRA and CDR2 YSYEKL. The V segment lost 7 bases and the J segment 4 bases; nucleotides outside the gene matches: 6. The CDR3 here is CASNDRVGTEAFF. The DNA for the CDR3 is TGCGCCAGCAACGACAGGGTTGGCACTGAAGCTTTCTTT.